This TCR beta chain was sequenced in a study of graft-versus-host responses after intestinal transplantation. Background on the study: Isolated intestinal, liver-intestinal, or multivisceral transplants were what recipients had. Whole-study findings and limits: GvH clonotypes were identified within recipient marrow, with a subset emerging first in ileum or blood. Early declines in HvG clones that occurred post-transplant were associated with peak circulating GvH clone levels. Graft-donor T cell macrochimerism in patients accompanied high graft-versus-host to host-versus-graft clonal ratios in allografts.

Notes on this clone: Its antigen is unknown.

The assay was immunoSEQ multiplex PCR, and TCRdb's table has in-frame clones only and misses some. The data hold around 90,000 clones, with 90% to 95% observed a single time. The CDR3 runs to 13 residues. The trim removed 5 bases at V and 0 bases at J, leaving 0 bases unmatched. Germline V gene sequence: CDR1 SQVTM, CDR2 ANQGSEA. The sequencing here drew on unstimulated CD8+ T cells sorted from spleen or lymph node cells, taken before intestinal transplant. This chain links TRBV29-1 with TRBJ2-1; 8 positions match TRBD2. The clonotype comes from a human donor who received an intestinal transplant. The chain's CDR3 is CSVLAGSYNEQFF. In DNA, the CDR3 is TGCAGCGTTCTAGCGGGCTCCTACAATGAGCAGTTCTTC.